This T cell receptor beta chain was sequenced for a study of T cell responses to AZD1222 COVID-19 vaccine. Method: immunoSEQ multiplex PCR; TCRdb's copy keeps in-frame clones and lacks some. The repertoire holds 50,000 to 75,000 clones, around 75% seen once, with more than 13% in the top ten. The germline gives CDR1 LNHDA, CDR2 SQIVND (reference sequence). Trimming removed 4 bases at V and 5 bases at J, with 8 bases between. The CDR3 contains 12 residues. This receptor was obtained from an adult in good health. The chain uses TRBV19 and TRBJ1-2, with D maybe TRBD1 (6 bases). Specimen: peripheral blood, collected on day 0 of AZD1222 vaccination. The CDR3 loop reads CASSNREYGYTF. CDR3 sequence (DNA): TGTGCCAGTAGTAACAGGGAGTATGGCTACACCTTC.